This TCR beta chain was identified in a study of T-cell memory formation after mild COVID-19. Whole-study context: TCR clusters mostly belonged to single donors. Whole-study results and caveats: The study detected some responding clones in pre-infection memory, suggesting cross-reactive memory joined. Whether second-wave clones peaking at day 37 were SARS-CoV-2 specific went unconfirmed. Clones shrinking from day 15 to 85 showed even CD4/CD8 mixes; later expanders tilted CD4+.

Germline values: CDR1 SGDLS, CDR2 YYNGEE. The CDR3 covers 14 residues. V was trimmed by 0 bases and J by 3 bases, leaving 9 bases between them. This clonotype turned up a few times. Its antigen is undetermined. TCRdb called the 5' RACE reads again in MiXCR, with one record for every CDR3 protein. The table shows about 44,000 distinct CDR3 sequences, with roughly 8% occurring only once. Sequencing was carried out using PBMCs or a T cell subset sorted from them (not recorded which). The chain employs TRBV9 and TRBJ2-5, with a weak D call TRBD2 (5 bases). This TCR came from a man younger than 35 who had mild COVID-19 (a few samples of this study predate the infection). Cell type and time point are not known. CDR3 sequence (DNA): TGTGCCAGCAGCGTAGATGTGACTAAAGAGACCCAGTACTTC. This translates into CASSVDVTKETQYF.